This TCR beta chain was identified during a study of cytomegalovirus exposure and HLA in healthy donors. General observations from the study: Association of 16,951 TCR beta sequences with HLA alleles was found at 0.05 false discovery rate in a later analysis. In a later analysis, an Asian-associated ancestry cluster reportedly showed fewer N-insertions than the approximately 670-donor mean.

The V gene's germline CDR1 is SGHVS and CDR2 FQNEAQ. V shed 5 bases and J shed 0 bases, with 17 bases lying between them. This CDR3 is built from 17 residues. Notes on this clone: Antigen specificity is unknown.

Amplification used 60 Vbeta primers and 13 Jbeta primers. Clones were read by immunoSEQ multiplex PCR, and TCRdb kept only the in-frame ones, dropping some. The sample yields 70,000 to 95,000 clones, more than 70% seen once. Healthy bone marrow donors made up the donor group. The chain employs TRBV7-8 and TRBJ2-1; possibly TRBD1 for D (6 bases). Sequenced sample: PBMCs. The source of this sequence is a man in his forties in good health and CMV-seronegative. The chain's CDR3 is CASSPLTGLSSYNEQFF. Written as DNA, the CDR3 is TGTGCCAGCAGCCCCTTGACAGGCTTGAGCTCCTACAATGAGCAGTTCTTC.